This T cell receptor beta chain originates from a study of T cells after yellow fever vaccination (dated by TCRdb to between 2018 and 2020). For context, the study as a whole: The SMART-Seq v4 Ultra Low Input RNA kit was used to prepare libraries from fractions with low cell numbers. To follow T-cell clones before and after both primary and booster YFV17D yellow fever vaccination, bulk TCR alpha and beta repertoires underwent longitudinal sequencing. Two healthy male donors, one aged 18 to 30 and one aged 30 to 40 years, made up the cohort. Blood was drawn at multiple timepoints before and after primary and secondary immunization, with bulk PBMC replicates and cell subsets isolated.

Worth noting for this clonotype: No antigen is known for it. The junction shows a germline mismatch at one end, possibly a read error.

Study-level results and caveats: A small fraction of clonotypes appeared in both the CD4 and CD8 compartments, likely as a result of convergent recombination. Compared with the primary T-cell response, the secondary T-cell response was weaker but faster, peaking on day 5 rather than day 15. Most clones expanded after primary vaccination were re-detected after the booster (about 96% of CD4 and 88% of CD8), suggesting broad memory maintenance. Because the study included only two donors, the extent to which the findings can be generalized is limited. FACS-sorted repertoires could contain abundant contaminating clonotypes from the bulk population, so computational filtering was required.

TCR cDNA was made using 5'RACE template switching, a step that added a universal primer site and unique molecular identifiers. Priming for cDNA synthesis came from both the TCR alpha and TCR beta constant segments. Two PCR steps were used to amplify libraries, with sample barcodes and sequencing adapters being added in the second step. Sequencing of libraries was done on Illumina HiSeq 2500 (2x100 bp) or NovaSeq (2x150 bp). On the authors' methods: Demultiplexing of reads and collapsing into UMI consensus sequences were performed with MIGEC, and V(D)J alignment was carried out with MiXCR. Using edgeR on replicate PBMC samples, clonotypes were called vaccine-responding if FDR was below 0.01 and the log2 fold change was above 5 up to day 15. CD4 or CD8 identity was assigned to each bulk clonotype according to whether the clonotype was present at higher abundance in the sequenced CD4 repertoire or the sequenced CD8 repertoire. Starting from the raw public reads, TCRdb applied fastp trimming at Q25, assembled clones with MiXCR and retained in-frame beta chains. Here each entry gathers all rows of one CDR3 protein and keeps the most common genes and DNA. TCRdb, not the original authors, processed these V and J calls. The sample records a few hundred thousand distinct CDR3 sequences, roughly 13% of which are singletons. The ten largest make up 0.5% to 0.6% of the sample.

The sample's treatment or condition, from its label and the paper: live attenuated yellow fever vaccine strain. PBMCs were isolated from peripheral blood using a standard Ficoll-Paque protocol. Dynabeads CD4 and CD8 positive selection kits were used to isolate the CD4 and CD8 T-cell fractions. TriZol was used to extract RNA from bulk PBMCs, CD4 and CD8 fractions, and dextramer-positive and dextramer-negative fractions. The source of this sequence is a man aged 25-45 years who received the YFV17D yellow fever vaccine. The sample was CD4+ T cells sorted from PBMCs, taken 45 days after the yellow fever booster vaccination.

The CDR3 region reads CASSLSSGRDDEQYF. At the DNA level, the sequence is TGTGCTAGCAGCTTATCTAGCGGGAGGGATGACGAGCAGTACTTC. The chain uses TRBV7-7 and TRBJ2-7, with TRBD2 identical over 12 junction bases. CDR3 length: 15 amino acids, cysteine to phenylalanine. Only the CDR3 region is kept as DNA, spanning 45 bases read in frame from base 1. In the germline V gene (reference sequence), CDR1 corresponds to SSHAT and CDR2 to FNYEAQ.